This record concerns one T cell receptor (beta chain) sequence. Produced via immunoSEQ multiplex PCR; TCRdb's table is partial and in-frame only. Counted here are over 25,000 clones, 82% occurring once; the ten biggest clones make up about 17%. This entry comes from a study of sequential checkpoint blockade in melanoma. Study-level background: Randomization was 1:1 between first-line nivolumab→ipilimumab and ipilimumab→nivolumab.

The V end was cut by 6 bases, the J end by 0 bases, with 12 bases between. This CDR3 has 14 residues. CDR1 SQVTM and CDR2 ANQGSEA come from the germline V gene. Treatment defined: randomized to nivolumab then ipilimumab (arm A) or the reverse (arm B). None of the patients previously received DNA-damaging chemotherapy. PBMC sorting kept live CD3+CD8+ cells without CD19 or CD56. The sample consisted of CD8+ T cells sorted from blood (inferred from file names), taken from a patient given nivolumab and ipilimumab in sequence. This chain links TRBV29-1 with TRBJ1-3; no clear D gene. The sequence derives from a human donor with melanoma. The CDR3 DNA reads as TGCAGCGTCAGTCGGGGAAACTCTGGAAACACCATATATTTT. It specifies CSVSRGNSGNTIYF.